This note documents a single T cell receptor (beta chain) sequence. Its antigen is unknown. These data originate in a study of cytomegalovirus exposure and HLA in healthy donors. The study's findings and limits: Listed as cytomegalovirus-associated were 150 or so TCR beta chains. It was shown in a later analysis that HLA-associated TCR beta chains were more clonally expanded than other, equally common chains. The study had only CMV serostatus as immune exposure information.

The PCR contained 60 Vbeta and 13 Jbeta primers. TCRdb's table, derived via immunoSEQ multiplex PCR, lists solely in-frame clones and lacks some. The sample table includes some 75,000 clones. The CDR3 is 15 residues long. Germline V gene sequence: CDR1 SNHLY, CDR2 FYNNEI. V lost 8 bases to trimming and J lost 3 bases; unmatched junction nucleotides: 11. These donors, healthy bone marrow donors, were studied. V and J are TRBV2 and TRBJ2-7; 9 bases fit TRBD1. Source material: PBMCs. This clonotype was sampled from a boy aged 10-17 years in good health and CMV-seronegative. In DNA form, the CDR3 reads TGTGCCAGCTCCGATGGCGGGACAGGGTTCTACGAGCAGTACTTC. Translation gives CASSDGGTGFYEQYF.